This is a list of T cell receptor beta chains from one sample in a study of blood T cell repertoires in COVID-19. Clones were read by immunoSEQ multiplex PCR, and TCRdb kept only the in-frame ones, dropping some. The data show approximately 160,000 clones, more than 75% seen once. The sequenced sample was peripheral blood. These receptors were taken from a man aged 55 to 70 with active or convalescent COVID-19. Both conserved end residues are part of each CDR3.

CDR3	J	V
CASSMIGTSGGYEQYF	TRBJ2-7	TRBV19
CASSPRGQAQAGNTIYF	TRBJ1-3	TRBV9
CASSLAGLPGIHF	TRBJ1-5	TRBV12-3/TRBV12-4
CAIRDDRATGPYGYTF	TRBJ1-2	TRBV10-3
CASSRAVSYGYTF	TRBJ1-2	TRBV19
CASRGEGGYGYTF	TRBJ1-2	TRBV2
CASRPRQGAFYNEQFF	TRBJ2-1	TRBV28
CAISETDKSTDTQYF	TRBJ2-3	TRBV10-3
CASSYFGSGNTEAFF	TRBJ1-1	TRBV6-5
CASSAPGQSHRNTIYF	TRBJ1-3	TRBV28
CASSIAWAAGSVVEKLFF	TRBJ1-4	TRBV19
CSVERAGGNYGYTF	TRBJ1-2	TRBV29-1
CATSNRQGGYEQYF	TRBJ2-7	TRBV15
CASSYPRTAHTEAFF	TRBJ1-1	TRBV6-2/TRBV6-3
CASSTDRDNTEAFF	TRBJ1-1	TRBV19
CASSVSWGTSGNTIYF	TRBJ1-3	TRBV2
CASTKSDRDRFDYGYTF	TRBJ1-2	TRBV23-1
CASRGVGGLGEAFF	TRBJ1-1	TRBV2
CASSIDGGWEAFF	TRBJ1-1	TRBV19
CASSITGYYYVYGYTF	TRBJ1-2	TRBV28
CASSDGRTGGAYEQYF	TRBJ2-7	TRBV25-1
CASSQVAGYYNSPLHF	TRBJ1-6	TRBV3-1/TRBV3-2
CASRRFPETQYF	TRBJ2-5	TRBV6-5
CASSSDNRLFF	TRBJ1-4	TRBV28
CAISHPWGQLGGVTEAFF	TRBJ1-1	TRBV10-3
CASSESLGDTSSYEQYF	TRBJ2-7	TRBV2
CASSRDRAPPMNTEAFF	TRBJ1-1	TRBV27
CASSLRGRLNSNTDTQYF	TRBJ2-3	TRBV5-1
CSVTGTDQNSPLHF	TRBJ1-6	TRBV29-1
CASSHGTGVPKGYTF	TRBJ1-2	TRBV14
CASSQGDGEYGYTF	TRBJ1-2	TRBV4-1
CASSPSGGARYNEQFF	TRBJ2-1	TRBV5-1
CASLPADSGNTIYF	TRBJ1-3	TRBV19
CASGPQGAGYGYTF	TRBJ1-2	TRBV12-5
CASSLSSRQGQNYEQYF	TRBJ2-7	TRBV7-7
CASSLAYLGTGGAGNTEAFF	TRBJ1-1	TRBV7-2
CASSVRTSGGAGETQYF	TRBJ2-5	TRBV6-1
CATSDLRQPQLTFCEKLFF	TRBJ1-4	TRBV24-1
CASSIQGNTEAFF	TRBJ1-1	TRBV5-1
CASSPSSTTGGVLRKLFF	TRBJ1-4	TRBV27